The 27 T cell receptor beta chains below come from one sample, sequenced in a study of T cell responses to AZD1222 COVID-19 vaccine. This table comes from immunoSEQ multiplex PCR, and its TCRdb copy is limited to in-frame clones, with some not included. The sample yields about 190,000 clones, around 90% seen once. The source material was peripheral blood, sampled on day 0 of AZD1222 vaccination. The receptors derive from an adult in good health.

The CDR3 loop is CASGLAQIPDTQYF. The CDR3, as DNA: TGCGCCAGTGGTTTAGCCCAAATCCCAGATACGCAGTATTTT. The chain joins TRBV10-2 to TRBJ2-3; D ambiguous. Trimming took off 9 bases at V and 4 bases at J, with 17 bases between the two ends. The CDR3 totals 14 residues. The germline gives CDR1 WSHSY, CDR2 SAAADI.

CDR3 amino acids: CASSSLAGGTGELFF. The CDR3 DNA reads as TGTGCCAGCAGCTCACTAGCGGGGGGCACCGGGGAGCTGTTTTTT. V is TRBV7-3 and J is TRBJ2-2; 12 nucleotides line up with TRBD2. CDR1 is SGHTA and CDR2 is FQGTGA in the germline V gene. This CDR3 has 15 residues. With 4 bases clipped from V and 4 bases from J, the junction kept 1 base outside the gene matches.

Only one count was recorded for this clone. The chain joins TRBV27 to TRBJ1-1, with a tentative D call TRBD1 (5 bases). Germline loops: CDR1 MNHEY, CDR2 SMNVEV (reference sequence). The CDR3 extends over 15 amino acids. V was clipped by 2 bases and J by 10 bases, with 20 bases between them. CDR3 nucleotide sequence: TGTGCCAGCAGTTTAGCCCCACTATCCCTGGGGGGAGCTTTCTTT. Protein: CASSLAPLSLGGAFF.

CDR3 sequence: CASSLGTSGRLGTQYF. For the CDR3, the DNA is TGTGCCAGCAGCTTAGGGACTAGCGGGAGACTTGGTACGCAGTATTTT. V is TRBV5-8 and J is TRBJ2-3; TRBD2 agrees at 14 bases. Trimming at V came to 2 bases and at J to 8 bases, leaving 7 bases not matched to a gene. Germline CDR1 and CDR2: SGHTS and YDEGEE. This CDR3 comprises 16 residues.

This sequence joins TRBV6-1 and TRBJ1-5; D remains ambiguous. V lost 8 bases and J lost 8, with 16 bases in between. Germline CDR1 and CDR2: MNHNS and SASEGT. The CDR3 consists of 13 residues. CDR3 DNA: TGTGCCAGCGGGAGGACTTCAAAAGAGCCCCAGCATTTT. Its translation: CASGRTSKEPQHF.

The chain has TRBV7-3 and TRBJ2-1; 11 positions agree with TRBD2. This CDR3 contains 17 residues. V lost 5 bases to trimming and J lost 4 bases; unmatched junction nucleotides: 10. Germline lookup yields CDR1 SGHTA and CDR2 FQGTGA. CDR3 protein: CASSAIGGTSGYNEQFF. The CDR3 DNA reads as TGTGCCAGCAGCGCTATAGGTGGGACTAGCGGATACAATGAGCAGTTCTTC.

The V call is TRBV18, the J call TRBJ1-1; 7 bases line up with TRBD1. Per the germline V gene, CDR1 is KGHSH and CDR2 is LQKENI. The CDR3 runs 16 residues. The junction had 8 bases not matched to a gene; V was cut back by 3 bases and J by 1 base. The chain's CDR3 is CASSPRSGQTNTEAFF. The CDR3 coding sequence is TGTGCCAGCTCACCGCGCTCGGGACAGACGAACACTGAAGCTTTCTTT.

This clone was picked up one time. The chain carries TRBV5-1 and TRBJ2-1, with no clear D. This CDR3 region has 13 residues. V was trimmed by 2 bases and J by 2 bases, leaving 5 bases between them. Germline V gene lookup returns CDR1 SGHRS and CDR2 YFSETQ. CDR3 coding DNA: TGCGCCAGCAGCTTCCGGGCCTACAATGAGCAGTTCTTC. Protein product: CASSFRAYNEQFF.

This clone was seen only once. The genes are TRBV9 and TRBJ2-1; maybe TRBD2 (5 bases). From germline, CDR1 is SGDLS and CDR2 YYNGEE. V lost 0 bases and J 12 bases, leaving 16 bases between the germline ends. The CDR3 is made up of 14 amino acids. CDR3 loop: CASSVDSGIRGQFF. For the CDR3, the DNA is TGTGCCAGCAGCGTAGATTCCGGGATCCGTGGGCAGTTCTTC.

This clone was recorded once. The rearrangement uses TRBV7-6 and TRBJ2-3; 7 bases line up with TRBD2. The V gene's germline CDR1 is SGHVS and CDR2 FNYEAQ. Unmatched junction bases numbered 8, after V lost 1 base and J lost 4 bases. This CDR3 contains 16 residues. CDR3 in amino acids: CASSLVLGGPADTQYF. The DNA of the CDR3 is TGTGCCAGCAGCTTAGTTCTGGGAGGGCCAGCAGATACGCAGTATTTT.

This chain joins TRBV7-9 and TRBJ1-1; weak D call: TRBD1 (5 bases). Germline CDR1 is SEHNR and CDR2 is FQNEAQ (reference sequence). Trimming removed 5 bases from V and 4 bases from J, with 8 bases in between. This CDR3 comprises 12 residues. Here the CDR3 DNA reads TGTGCCAGCAGCCAGGGTACCACTGAAGCTTTCTTT. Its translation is CASSQGTTEAFF. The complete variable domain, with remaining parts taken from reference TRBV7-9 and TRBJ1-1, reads DTGVSQNPRHKITKRGQNVTFRCDPISEHNRLYWYRQTLGQGPEFLTYFQNEAQLEKSRLLSDRFSAERPKGSFSTLEIQRTEQGDSAMYLCASSQGTTEAFFGQGTRLTVV.

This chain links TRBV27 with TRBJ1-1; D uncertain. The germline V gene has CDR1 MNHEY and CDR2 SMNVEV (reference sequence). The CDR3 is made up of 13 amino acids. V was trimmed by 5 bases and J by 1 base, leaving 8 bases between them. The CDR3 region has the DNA TGTGCCAGCAGTCTAGTGGGGAACACTGAAGCTTTCTTT. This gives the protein CASSLVGNTEAFF.

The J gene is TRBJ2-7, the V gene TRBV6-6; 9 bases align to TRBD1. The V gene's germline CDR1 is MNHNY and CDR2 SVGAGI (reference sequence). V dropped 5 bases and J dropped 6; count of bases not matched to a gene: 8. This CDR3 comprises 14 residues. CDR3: CASSNTGGGSEQYF. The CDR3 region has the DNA TGTGCCAGCAGTAACACAGGGGGCGGGTCCGAGCAGTACTTC.

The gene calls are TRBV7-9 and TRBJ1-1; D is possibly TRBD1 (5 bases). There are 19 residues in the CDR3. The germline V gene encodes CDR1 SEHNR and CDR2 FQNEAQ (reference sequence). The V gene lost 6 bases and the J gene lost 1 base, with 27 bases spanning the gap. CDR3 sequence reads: CASRSQPLGQRGPNTEAFF. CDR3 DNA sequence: TGTGCCAGCAGGTCACAGCCCCTGGGGCAGCGCGGCCCGAACACTGAAGCTTTCTTT.

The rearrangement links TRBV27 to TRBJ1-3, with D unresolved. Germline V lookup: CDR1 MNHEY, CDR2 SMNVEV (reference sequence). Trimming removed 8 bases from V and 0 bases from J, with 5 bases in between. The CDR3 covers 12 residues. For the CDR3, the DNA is TGTGCCAGCTGGGGCTCTGGAAACACCATATATTTT. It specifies CASWGSGNTIYF.

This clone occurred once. CDR3 sequence (DNA): TGTGCCAGCGCATCTCATGGTGACCTGGGGCAAGAGACCCAGTACTTC. It specifies CASASHGDLGQETQYF. J is TRBJ2-5 and V is TRBV13; no clear D gene. Trimming shortened V by 8 bases and J by 2 bases, and 21 bases separated the two germline ends. CDR1 and CDR2 from the germline V gene are PRHDT and FYEKMQ (reference sequence). The CDR3 extends over 16 amino acids.

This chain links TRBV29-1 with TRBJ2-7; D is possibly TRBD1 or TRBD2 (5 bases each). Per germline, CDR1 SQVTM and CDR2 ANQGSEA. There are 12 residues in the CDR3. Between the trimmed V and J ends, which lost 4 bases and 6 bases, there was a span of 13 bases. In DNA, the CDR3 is TGCAGCGTTGGGCGCAGGGCGGGCGAGCAGTACTTC. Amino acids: CSVGRRAGEQYF.

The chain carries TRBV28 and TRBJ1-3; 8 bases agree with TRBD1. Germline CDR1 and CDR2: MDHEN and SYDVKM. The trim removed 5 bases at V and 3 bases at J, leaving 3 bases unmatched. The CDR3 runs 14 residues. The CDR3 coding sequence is TGTGCCAGCAGTACGACAGGGGATGGAAACACCATATATTTT. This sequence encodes CASSTTGDGNTIYF.

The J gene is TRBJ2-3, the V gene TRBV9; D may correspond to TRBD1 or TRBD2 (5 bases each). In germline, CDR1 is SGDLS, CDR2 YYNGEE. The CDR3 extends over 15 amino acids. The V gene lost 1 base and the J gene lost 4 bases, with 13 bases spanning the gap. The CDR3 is CASSVSGQSPDTQYF. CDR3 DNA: TGTGCCAGCAGCGTATCGGGGCAGTCCCCAGATACGCAGTATTTT.

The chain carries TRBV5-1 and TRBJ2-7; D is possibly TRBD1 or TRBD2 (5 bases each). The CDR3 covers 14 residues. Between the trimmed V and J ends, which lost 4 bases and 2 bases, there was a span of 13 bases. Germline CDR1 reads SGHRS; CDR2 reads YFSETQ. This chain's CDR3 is CASSVGDGPYEQYF. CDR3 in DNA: TGCGCCAGCAGCGTAGGGGACGGCCCCTACGAGCAGTACTTC.

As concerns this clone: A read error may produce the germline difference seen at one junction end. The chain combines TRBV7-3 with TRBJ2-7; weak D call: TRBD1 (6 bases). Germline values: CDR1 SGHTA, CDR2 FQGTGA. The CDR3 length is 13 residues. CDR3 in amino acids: CASSFADSYTRDF. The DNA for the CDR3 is TGTGCCAGCAGCTTTGCGGACAGTTACACTAGGGACTTC.

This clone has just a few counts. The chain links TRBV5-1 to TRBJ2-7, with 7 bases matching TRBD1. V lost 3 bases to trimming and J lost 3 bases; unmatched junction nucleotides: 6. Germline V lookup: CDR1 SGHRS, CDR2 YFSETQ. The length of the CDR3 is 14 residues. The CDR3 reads CASSYRQGNYEQYF. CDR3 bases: TGCGCCAGCAGCTATCGACAGGGCAACTACGAGCAGTACTTC.

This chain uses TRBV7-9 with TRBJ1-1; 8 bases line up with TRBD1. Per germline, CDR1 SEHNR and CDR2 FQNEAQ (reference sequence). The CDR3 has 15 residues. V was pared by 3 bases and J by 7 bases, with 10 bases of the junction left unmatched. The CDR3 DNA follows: TGTGCCAGCAGCTTGGGTCCGGTGACAGGGGTTGAAGCTTTCTTT. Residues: CASSLGPVTGVEAFF. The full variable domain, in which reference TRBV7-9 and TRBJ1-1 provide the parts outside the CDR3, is DTGVSQNPRHKITKRGQNVTFRCDPISEHNRLYWYRQTLGQGPEFLTYFQNEAQLEKSRLLSDRFSAERPKGSFSTLEIQRTEQGDSAMYLCASSLGPVTGVEAFFGQGTRLTVV.

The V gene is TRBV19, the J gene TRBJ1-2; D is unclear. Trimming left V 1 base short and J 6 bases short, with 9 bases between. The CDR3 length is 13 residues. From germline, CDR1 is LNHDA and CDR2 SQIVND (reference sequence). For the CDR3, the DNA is TGTGCCAGTAGTATAGTTGGAGAAGATGGCTACACCTTC. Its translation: CASSIVGEDGYTF.

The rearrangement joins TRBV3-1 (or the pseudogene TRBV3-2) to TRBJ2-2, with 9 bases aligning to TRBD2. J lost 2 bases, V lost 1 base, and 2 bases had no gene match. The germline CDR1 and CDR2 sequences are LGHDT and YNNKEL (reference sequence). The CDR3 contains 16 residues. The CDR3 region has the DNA TGTGCCAGCAGCCAAGGACTAGCGGTAAACACCGGGGAGCTGTTTTTT. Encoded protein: CASSQGLAVNTGELFF.

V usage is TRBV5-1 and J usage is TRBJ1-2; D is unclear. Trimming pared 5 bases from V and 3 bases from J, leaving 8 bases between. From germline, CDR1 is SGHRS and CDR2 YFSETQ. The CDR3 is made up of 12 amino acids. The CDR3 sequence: CASRSPDYGYTF. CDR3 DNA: TGCGCCAGCAGAAGTCCCGACTATGGCTACACCTTC.

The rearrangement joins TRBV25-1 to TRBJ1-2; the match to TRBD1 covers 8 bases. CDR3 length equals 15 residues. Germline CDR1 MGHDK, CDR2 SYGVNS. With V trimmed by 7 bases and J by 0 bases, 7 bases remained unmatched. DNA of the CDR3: TGTGCCAGCATTGGGCAGGGGGCGACTAACTATGGCTACACCTTC. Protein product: CASIGQGATNYGYTF.